This TCR beta chain was recovered during a study of blood T cell repertoires in COVID-19. Original processing methods: Counts of nucleated cells, estimated from reference gene primer amplification, were obtained. Sequenced by immunoSEQ multiplex PCR; TCRdb stores in-frame clones only, minus some. That table is the source of V, J and clone size, and D and trimming were worked out from the DNA. The sample yields roughly 170,000 clones, under 85% seen once. The V gene's germline CDR1 is SGHVS and CDR2 FQNEAQ. V lost 0 bases, J lost 6 bases, and 9 bases lay in between. This CDR3 has 13 residues. The TCR sequence derives from a man aged 60 to 69 who had recovered from COVID-19. The gene calls are TRBV7-8 and TRBJ2-7; no reliable D call. The source material was peripheral blood. The CDR3 nucleotides read TGTGCCAGCAGCTTAGCGGGCCCCGGCGAGCAGTACTTC. Translated: CASSLAGPGEQYF.